Each of the 14 T cell receptor beta chains below was sequenced from the same sample in a study of cytomegalovirus exposure and HLA in healthy donors (dated by TCRdb to about 2017). The library was prepared using the immunoSEQ multiplex PCR assay. The multiplex PCR relied on a mix of 60 forward primers for TCR Vbeta segments and 13 reverse primers for TCR Jbeta segments. The immuneACCESS repertoire file appears here via TCRdb, limited to in-frame rearrangements. These files lack a portion of the clones; in checked studies, under half of the deficit traces to unresolved V genes, and the cause of the others is not known. A total of roughly 170,000 clones appear in this sample, around 77% of them only once. The ten largest clonotypes hold 1.6% of the sample. The specimen was PBMCs. The receptors derive from a young woman in good health and CMV-seronegative.

For this clone: Other DNA sequences in this specimen translate into the identical CDR3. The chain employs TRBV9 and TRBJ2-3; TRBD2 matches 10 bases. Germline CDR1 reads SGDLS; CDR2 reads YYNGEE. The CDR3 sequence is 16 residues long. V shed 0 bases and J 4 bases; nucleotides not matched to a gene: 5. The CDR3 DNA reads as TGTGCCAGCAGCGTAGGGGCTAGCGGGAGCGCAGATACGCAGTATTTT. As protein: CASSVGASGSADTQYF.

This clone showed up just a few times. The V gene is TRBV5-1, the J gene TRBJ2-3; 7 bases align to TRBD1. The CDR3 loop spans 14 amino acids. V was clipped by 4 bases and J by 1 base; unmatched bases: 3. The germline gives CDR1 SGHRS, CDR2 YFSETQ. The CDR3 nucleotides are TGCGCCAGCAGCGCCCAGGGGGGCACAGATACGCAGTATTTT. This gives the protein CASSAQGGTDTQYF. Variable domain in full (rest from reference TRBV5-1 and TRBJ2-3): KAGVTQTPRYLIKTRGQQVTLSCSPISGHRSVSWYQQTPGQGLQFLFEYFSETQRNKGNFPGRFSGRQFSNSRSEMNVSTLELGDSALYLCASSAQGGTDTQYFGPGTRLTVL.

The chain couples TRBV5-6 to TRBJ1-1; tentatively, D is TRBD1 (5 bases). The CDR3 contains 16 residues. Per germline, CDR1 SGHDT and CDR2 YYEEEE. Trimming removed 2 bases from V and 5 bases from J, with 19 bases in between. The CDR3 loop reads CASSLLDWAGGTEAFF. The CDR3 bases are TGTGCCAGCAGCTTACTGGACTGGGCCGGGGGAACTGAAGCTTTCTTT.

The chain joins TRBV29-1 to TRBJ2-1; 9 nucleotides match TRBD1. This CDR3 has 15 residues. V lost 4 bases and J lost 6; bases outside the gene matches: 10. Germline V lookup: CDR1 SQVTM, CDR2 ANQGSEA. CDR3 bases: TGCAGCGTTGCACGACCGGGACAGGGTACCAATGAGCAGTTCTTC. Translating it yields CSVARPGQGTNEQFF.

This sequence joins TRBV7-2 and TRBJ1-1; D remains unclear. V lost 1 base, J lost 0 bases, and 12 bases lay in between. CDR1 and CDR2 from the germline V gene are SGHTA and FQGNSA. There are 16 residues in the CDR3. For the CDR3, the DNA is TGTGCCAGCAGCTTAGACAGCATACCGATGAACACTGAAGCTTTCTTT. This encodes CASSLDSIPMNTEAFF. Variable domain in full (rest from reference TRBV7-2 and TRBJ1-1): GAGVSQSPSNKVTEKGKDVELRCDPISGHTALYWYRQSLGQGLEFLIYFQGNSAPDKSGLPSDRFSAERTGGSVSTLTIQRTQQEDSAVYLCASSLDSIPMNTEAFFGQGTRLTVV.

The CDR3 region is CASSLAGGQYTQYF. The CDR3 nucleotides read TGCGCCAGCAGTTTAGCGGGAGGGCAATATACGCAGTATTTT. The chain joins TRBV10-1 to TRBJ2-3; 11 bases are a match to TRBD2. The CDR3 is 14 residues long. V shed 5 bases and J 7 bases; nucleotides not matched to a gene: 5. The germline gives CDR1 WNHNN, CDR2 SYGVQD (reference sequence).

The gene calls are TRBV11-3 and TRBJ2-5, with TRBD1 matching over 12 bases. After removal of 5 bases from V and 4 bases from J, the junction contained 8 bases not matched to a gene. The CDR3 covers 16 residues. Germline CDR1 SGHNT, CDR2 YENEEA. The CDR3 DNA reads as TGTGCCAGCAGCGCGACCGGGACAGGGGGCCGAGAGACCCAGTACTTC. This codes for CASSATGTGGRETQYF.

V is TRBV7-9 and J is TRBJ2-1; 11 nucleotides align to TRBD2. Germline-derived CDR1 and CDR2 are SEHNR and FQNEAQ (reference sequence). The CDR3 extends over 14 amino acids. V shed 5 bases and J 4 bases; nucleotides not matched to a gene: 1. The CDR3: CASSTSGGYNEQFF. The CDR3 DNA reads as TGTGCCAGCAGCACTAGCGGGGGATACAATGAGCAGTTCTTC.

The chain joins TRBV10-3 to TRBJ2-3, with D perhaps matching TRBD1 (6 bases). The CDR3 totals 18 residues. The V and J ends lost 0 bases and 3 bases respectively, with 19 bases between them. CDR1 is ENHRY and CDR2 is SYGVKD in the germline V gene. The CDR3 here is CAISESLVGGSVTDTQYF. CDR3 sequence (DNA): TGTGCCATCAGTGAGTCCCTGGTAGGGGGTAGTGTTACAGATACGCAGTATTTT.

This chain joins TRBV9 and TRBJ2-1; 8 bases are a match to TRBD2. This CDR3 spans 16 amino acids. Germline V CDR1 and CDR2: SGDLS, YYNGEE. V shed 6 bases, J shed 1 base, and the junction held 9 bases outside the gene matches. CDR3 DNA: TGTGCCAGCAACCCCTCGGGAGGGGGGTCCTACAATGAGCAGTTCTTC. Translated: CASNPSGGGSYNEQFF.

The chain combines TRBV7-9 with TRBJ2-1; D is ambiguous. The germline V and J ends were trimmed by 3 bases and 4 bases, with 10 bases remaining between them. The CDR3 runs to 14 residues. CDR1 SEHNR and CDR2 FQNEAQ come from the germline V gene (reference sequence). CDR3 in amino acids: CASSLYDLYNEQFF. CDR3 coding DNA: TGTGCCAGCAGCTTGTACGACTTGTACAATGAGCAGTTCTTC. Together with reference TRBV7-9 and TRBJ2-1, the CDR3 gives the full variable domain: DTGVSQNPRHKITKRGQNVTFRCDPISEHNRLYWYRQTLGQGPEFLTYFQNEAQLEKSRLLSDRFSAERPKGSFSTLEIQRTEQGDSAMYLCASSLYDLYNEQFFGPGTRLTVL.

This clone was seen more than once but under ten times. V gene TRBV29-1 combines with J gene TRBJ2-3, with D perhaps matching TRBD2 (5 bases). Germline V gene lookup returns CDR1 SQVTM and CDR2 ANQGSEA. The CDR3 length is 15 residues. V was pared by 1 base and J by 0 bases, with 11 bases between. CDR3: CSVEGSASSTDTQYF. Written as DNA, the CDR3 is TGCAGCGTTGAAGGGTCGGCTAGCAGCACAGATACGCAGTATTTT.

This chain links TRBV7-9 with TRBJ2-2; a possible D gene is TRBD2 (5 bases). The CDR3 has 15 residues. Germline loops: CDR1 SEHNR, CDR2 FQNEAQ (reference sequence). The V gene lost 7 bases and the J gene lost 4 bases, with 16 bases spanning the gap. The CDR3 nucleotides read TGTGCCAGCACCTCGGGATCGGGGTTCACCGGGGAGCTGTTTTTT. This codes for CASTSGSGFTGELFF.

This chain uses TRBV7-2 with TRBJ1-4; no firm D call. This CDR3 has 16 amino acids. Germline-derived CDR1 and CDR2 are SGHTA and FQGNSA. The germline V and J ends were trimmed by 5 bases and 3 bases, with 16 bases remaining between them. As DNA, the CDR3 is TGTGCCAGCAGCCCGGAGGTGGGTCTGGCTAATGAAAAACTGTTTTTT. It encodes CASSPEVGLANEKLFF.